This TCR beta chain appears in the sequencing data of a study of cytomegalovirus exposure and HLA in healthy donors (dated by TCRdb to about 2017). At the level of the whole study: An earlier analysis of approximately 550 of the donors reported 250 to 350 Gb of sequence data and some 120 million unique TCR beta sequences from some 180 million T cells. About 320 gigabases of sequencing data and 80 million or so unique TCR sequences were included in an early release covering about 700 HLA-typed donors. The genetic ancestry cluster associated with self-reported Caucasian donors included roughly four fifths of the roughly 380 genotyped donors. The study was designed to test whether signatures of past pathogen exposure could be identified by cataloging public T cell receptors. Using immunosequencing, the study profiled T cell repertoires from 500 to 800 subjects and related those repertoires to cytomegalovirus serostatus. Along with the roughly 670-subject first cohort, a separate validation cohort of more than 90 different subjects was used. High-throughput TCR immunosequencing, statistical association of individual TCRs with disease status, and machine learning were combined to predict cytomegalovirus infection status. A later analysis re-examined previously published TCR beta repertoires from roughly 650 donors and added high-resolution HLA genotyping to investigate patterns of TCR occurrence. The later analysis used no new phenotypic data to find candidate immune exposures, relying instead on TCR beta sequences and their occurrence across donors. An earlier analysis of 450 to 750 of the donors used high-throughput TCR beta sequencing to judge whether each TCR beta V gene segment behaved as functional or pseudogenic. Alongside the repertoire data, information on donor age, sex, ethnicity and CMV serostatus was compiled. A later genetic analysis used genome-wide SNP genotypes for about 60% of the roughly 700 donors, treating that subset as a discovery cohort. All discovery cohort repertoires had been generated using a single sequencing platform. HLA typing included class I and class II loci at four-digit resolution. Typing coverage differed by locus: A, B, C, DRB1 and DQB1 were typed in roughly 620-630 donors, DQA1 in roughly 500, DPA1 in approximately 610, and DPB1 in 450 to 490. Roughly 5 DR-DQ haplotypes were handled as single units for association and clustering because linkage in the cohort was strong. Among 398 genotyped donors of the cohort, an average of about 240,000 unique TCR beta nucleotide sequences were sequenced per donor, around 20% of them non-productive. What the authors observed across the whole study: An association between a missense DCLRE1C variant and V-gene and J-gene trimming of TCR beta chains was found in a later genetic analysis and replicated in an independent cohort. According to a later genetic analysis, donors in an Asian-associated ancestry cluster had fewer N-insertions in productive TCRs than the approximately 650-donor mean. A total of fewer than 200 TCR beta chains were listed by the study as associated with cytomegalovirus. Because some donors lacked HLA typing at each locus, the association tests relied only on the typed subset. Linkage disequilibrium might explain the correlated functional status among segregating V segments, but an unknown experimental factor could not be excluded. CMV serostatus was the only immune exposure information available for the cohort. When HLA alleles, especially DR and DQ, strongly co-occurred, attributing TCR associations to individual alleles was difficult. A later analysis found that TCR association rates varied across HLA loci, with DRB1 alleles showing the most associated TCRs and HLA-C alleles the fewest. Most TCR sequences were observed very rarely across donors, whereas some public TCRs were present in many individuals. According to a later analysis, parvovirus B19, influenza, CMV and Epstein-Barr virus appeared linked to several top co-occurrence clusters. Roughly uniform sequencing depth across donors was assumed in presence/absence analyses, although this assumption may not hold. Because counts were too low, seventeen rarely observed V segments, including chromosome 9 orphons, were left out of the earlier analysis of about 500 of the donors. The authors suggested that the approach could potentially be generalized to other disease states and immunological phenotypes. Compared with equally common non-associated chains, HLA-associated TCR beta chains in a later analysis were more clonally expanded and had lower generation probabilities. A group of highly shared sequence variants was considered likely to be a technical artifact of the sequencing pipeline. At a false discovery rate of 0.05, a later analysis linked under 20,000 TCR beta sequences to specific HLA alleles. A later analysis found that most CMV-associated TCR beta chains appeared HLA-restricted, with HLA associations seemingly driven largely by CMV exposure. A further reported finding was that TCR beta sequences accurately predicted the HLA-A and HLA-B alleles for most subjects in the first cohort. The 87-base-pair reads could not distinguish some IMGT-functional V segments, including TRBV6-2 and TRBV6-3, so those segments were excluded. Cytomegalovirus status was reported to be diagnosed by the classifier with high specificity and sensitivity in both the original and validation cohorts. A few of the identified cytomegalovirus-associated TCR beta chains were confirmed in vitro to be specific for cytomegalovirus antigens. In an earlier analysis of 450 to 750 of the donors, most TCR beta V segments appeared in productive rearrangements about 90% or about 30% of the time, broadly matching IMGT annotations. This cohort had only TCR beta chains sequenced, and the lack of alpha or paired-chain data limited which features could be detected.

From a lookup of the germline V gene, CDR1 and CDR2 are WSHSY and SAAADI. Its CDR3 holds 11 amino acids, cysteine through phenylalanine. Just CDR3 DNA is preserved here, 33 bases in frame from base 1. At the junction V is shortened by 2 bases and J by 8 bases, with 6 bases in between. In total, roughly 670 healthy bone marrow donors made up the cohort. At the time of sampling, every cohort member was nominally healthy, though immune exposures that went unrecorded were likely present. The donor tested CMV seropositive and was one of the 289 seropositive cohort members. Every donor gave a peripheral blood sample, and the peripheral blood mononuclear cells from that sample were used for TCR beta sequencing. The Qiagen DNeasy Blood Extraction Kit was used to extract genomic DNA from the blood cell samples. This clone was recorded a few times. Its antigen target is currently unknown. No clone much larger than this one lies a single base away; base qualities are absent.

Library generation was performed with the immunoSEQ multiplex PCR assay. For the multiplex PCR, a mixture combining 60 forward primers for TCR Vbeta segments and 13 reverse primers for TCR Jbeta segments was used. The CDR3 region of rearranged TCR beta genes was amplified from genomic DNA with a multiplex PCR assay. The amplified TCR beta libraries were sequenced on the Illumina HiSeq System as 87-base-pair reads. In the paper's pipeline: A later analysis tallied roughly 80 million unique TCR beta chains across the 660 or so repertoires, and 10 million to 11 million of those chains were shared by two or more donors. To remove PCR and sequencing errors, raw reads were error-corrected and collapsed into unique sequences using a nearest-neighbor algorithm that merged closely related sequences. CDR3 sequences were aligned to IMGT reference sequences to assign V, D and J gene segments. For a sequence to be retained, a match of at least six nucleotides was required to both a V gene segment and a J gene segment. A rearrangement counted as productive if the CDR3 had no stop codons and remained in frame with V and J, and every other rearrangement counted as non-productive. Following IMGT convention, CDR3 was defined as the stretch from the second conserved V-encoded cysteine to the conserved J-encoded phenylalanine. The earlier analysis of 500 to 650 of the donors excluded any sequence lacking an unambiguous match to a single V gene segment. An earlier analysis of almost 600 of the donors classified V segments as functional when productive rearrangements were above 56.7% and as segregating when the standard deviation between donors was above 5%. To diagnose cytomegalovirus status from the catalog of TCR beta chain sequences, a statistical classification framework was built. V and J gene assignment, in a later analysis, came from comparing TCR nucleotide sequences with IMGT/GENE-DB human TR gene sequences. In a later analysis, CDR3 sequences and most-parsimonious VDJ recombination scenarios were assigned using the TCRdist pipeline. In a later analysis, each TCR beta chain was defined by its CDR3 amino acid sequence together with its V-gene family, and reads without a unique V-gene family were excluded. To address suspected cross-contamination and a sequencing artifact, a later analysis removed under 600 highly shared, low-generation-probability nucleotide sequences. In a later analysis, a clonal expansion index for each public chain was calculated from normalized within-repertoire ranks of inferred template counts. Generation probabilities in a later analysis came from a VDJ recombination model fitted to out-of-frame rearrangements, and those results were checked against IGoR. In a later analysis, TCR-TCR, TCR-HLA and TCR-CMV co-occurrence was scored with hypergeometric tests, and a repertoire-size bias correction was applied to TCR pairs. A later analysis estimated false discovery rates by permuting HLA or CMV assignments 20 times. A later analysis grouped co-occurring TCRs with DBSCAN, adding TCRdist sequence similarity when clustering within HLA-allele-positive subsets. Repertoires with fewer than 30,000 or more than 120,000 public chains were left out of co-occurrence clustering, as were about 5 repertoires with anomalous nucleotide sharing. Imported from immuneACCESS, the table was reduced by TCRdb to in-frame sequences with V and J called. These copies leave out some clones; in studies compared against another copy, an unresolved V gene accounts for under half, and the cause of the remainder is not known. V and J calls plus clone size are reproduced from that table; the DNA served to infer D and trimming. This sample has about 300,000 clones in its table, and about nine tenths of those were observed once. The ten largest clones take up 3% to 4% of the sample.

The chain was built from TRBV10-2 and TRBJ1-1, with the D gene not confidently named. The source is a man aged 40-49 years in good health and CMV-seropositive. Material for sequencing was PBMCs. This receptor has the CDR3 CASSEGGEAFF. The DNA sequence is TGCGCCAGCAGTGAGGGCGGGGAAGCTTTCTTT.